These 22 T cell receptor beta chains were sequenced from one sample in a study of technical replicates of blood from a handful of donors. Assay: immunoSEQ multiplex PCR; the TCRdb copy retains only in-frame clones and omits some. The data hold 75,000 to 95,000 clones, with about 90% observed a single time. Sample: T cells isolated from PBMCs. These receptor sequences come from a human donor in good health.

The V call is TRBV4-1, the J call TRBJ1-5; D remains ambiguous. The CDR3 runs to 16 residues. Germline V lookup: CDR1 MGHRA, CDR2 YSYEKL. Trimming stripped 1 base from V and 0 bases from J, with 10 bases between. CDR3 residues: CASSQAGGDSNQPQHF. The DNA for the CDR3 is TGCGCCAGCAGCCAAGCGGGCGGGGATAGCAATCAGCCCCAGCATTTT.

This chain uses TRBV19 with TRBJ1-3, with a weak D call TRBD1 (5 bases). Trimming removed 5 bases from V and 4 bases from J, with 12 bases in between. The CDR3 runs 14 residues. The germline gives CDR1 LNHDA, CDR2 SQIVND (reference sequence). The CDR3 coding sequence is TGTGCCAGTAGTGACAGTCCTCAAGGAAACACCATATATTTT. Its protein product is CASSDSPQGNTIYF.

This chain links TRBV5-4 with TRBJ1-3; 8 nucleotides match TRBD1. J was trimmed by 0 bases and V by 4 bases; bases with no gene match: 6. Germline V lookup: CDR1 SGHNT, CDR2 YYREEE (reference sequence). The CDR3 covers 16 residues. The CDR3 region has the DNA TGTGCCAGCAGCCTGGGAGGGACAGGCTCTGGAAACACCATATATTTT. Protein sequence: CASSLGGTGSGNTIYF.

The chain employs TRBV5-1 and TRBJ2-1; 7 bases fit TRBD1. The CDR3 is 16 amino acids. Germline V gene data show CDR1 as SGHRS and CDR2 as YFSETQ. Trimming removed 3 bases from V and 0 bases from J; junction bases left unmatched: 6. The CDR3 region has the DNA TGCGCCAGCAGCTCCCCGCGACAGGGCTCCTACAATGAGCAGTTCTTC. Translation: CASSSPRQGSYNEQFF.

V and J are TRBV10-3 and TRBJ1-5, with 7 bases lining up with TRBD1. The germline CDR1 and CDR2 sequences are ENHRY and SYGVKD. V lost 4 bases, J lost 5 bases, and 11 bases stayed unmatched. The length of the CDR3 is 16 residues. This CDR3 reads CAISGVVRGQDQPQHF. CDR3 nucleotides: TGTGCCATCAGTGGGGTCGTGAGGGGGCAGGATCAGCCCCAGCATTTT.

This clone was observed a few times. The V call is TRBV2, the J call TRBJ2-5; D is possibly TRBD2 (5 bases). Deletions cut 8 bases from V and 5 bases from J, with 21 bases between. The CDR3 spans 15 residues. CDR1 is SNHLY and CDR2 is FYNNEI in the germline V gene. This chain's CDR3 is CASATKEPDVETQYF. Written as DNA, the CDR3 is TGTGCCAGCGCGACTAAGGAACCGGACGTGGAGACCCAGTACTTC. The full variable domain, its missing parts supplied by reference TRBV2 and TRBJ2-5, is EPEVTQTPSHQVTQMGQEVILRCVPISNHLYFYWYRQILGQKVEFLVSFYNNEISEKSEIFDDQFSVERPDGSNFTLKIRSTKLEDSAMYFCASATKEPDVETQYFGPGTRLLVL.

The chain joins TRBV25-1 to TRBJ2-5, with 12 bases that match TRBD2. Germline assignment: CDR1 MGHDK and CDR2 SYGVNS. The CDR3 consists of 17 residues. Trimming took 5 bases from V and 5 from J; bases not matched to a gene: 12. CDR3 region: CASSPRTSGERGETQYF. CDR3 in DNA: TGTGCCAGCAGTCCCCGGACTAGCGGGGAAAGGGGGGAGACCCAGTACTTC.

This rearrangement joins TRBV28 to TRBJ2-7; D unclear. CDR1 is MDHEN, CDR2 SYDVKM, per germline. Trimming took 3 bases from V and 1 from J, leaving 7 bases between them. The CDR3 runs to 13 residues. CDR3 in DNA: TGTGCCAGCAGTTTGAGTTTGTCCTACGAGCAGTACTTC. It is translated as CASSLSLSYEQYF.

A single count supports this clone. The rearrangement links TRBV6-5 to TRBJ2-2, with D maybe TRBD2 (6 bases). Germline CDR1 is MNHEY and CDR2 is SVGAGI. V shed 2 bases and J shed 6 bases, with 7 bases lying between them. This CDR3 contains 13 residues. The CDR3 loop reads CASSYRLAGELFF. As DNA, the CDR3 is TGTGCCAGCAGTTACCGACTAGCCGGGGAGCTGTTTTTT.

This clone occurred once. The rearrangement joins TRBV6-5 to TRBJ2-3, with a possible D match to TRBD1 (6 bases). This CDR3 spans 16 amino acids. V shed 3 bases and J shed 3 bases, with 16 bases lying between them. Germline CDR1 MNHEY, CDR2 SVGAGI. CDR3 amino acids: CASSYTGTRGTDTQYF. The CDR3 region has the DNA TGTGCCAGCAGTTATACCGGGACACGAGGGACAGATACGCAGTATTTT.

The chain recombines TRBV4-1 with TRBJ2-1; 8 bases line up with TRBD2. The germline V gene encodes CDR1 MGHRA and CDR2 YSYEKL. V was pared by 0 bases and J by 4 bases, with 17 bases of the junction left unmatched. The CDR3 extends over 20 amino acids. The CDR3, as DNA: TGCGCCAGCAGCCAAGAAACCTCAGCGGGAGTCTCCCCACCGTACAATGAGCAGTTCTTC. The encoded protein is CASSQETSAGVSPPYNEQFF.

The chain recombines TRBV7-8 with TRBJ1-5; possibly TRBD1 for D (6 bases). V was trimmed by 1 base and J by 0 bases, leaving 13 bases between them. The germline V gene has CDR1 SGHVS and CDR2 FQNEAQ. The CDR3 consists of 17 residues. The CDR3 DNA follows: TGTGCCAGCAGCTTAGAACACAGGGAATATAGCAATCAGCCCCAGCATTTT. This translates into CASSLEHREYSNQPQHF.

The V gene is TRBV6-5, the J gene TRBJ1-2; D is uncertain. V lost 6 bases and J 5 bases, leaving 13 bases between the germline ends. This CDR3 is built from 13 residues. Germline V gene lookup returns CDR1 MNHEY and CDR2 SVGAGI. The CDR3 is CASRRGGSYGYTF. Here the CDR3 DNA reads TGTGCCAGCAGGCGGGGAGGATCTTATGGCTACACCTTC.

V gene TRBV5-1 combines with J gene TRBJ1-1, with D perhaps TRBD1 (6 bases). In germline, CDR1 is SGHRS, CDR2 YFSETQ. The CDR3 extends over 13 amino acids. V gave up 4 bases and J gave up 1 base, with 8 bases separating them. Here the CDR3 DNA reads TGCGCCAGCAGCCAGGACAGGAACACTGAAGCTTTCTTT. Translating it yields CASSQDRNTEAFF.

This chain joins TRBV28 and TRBJ2-7, with 7 nucleotides matching TRBD1. The CDR3 runs to 15 residues. V was pared by 5 bases and J by 0 bases, with 7 bases of the junction left unmatched. The germline CDR1 and CDR2 sequences are MDHEN and SYDVKM. The CDR3 region is CASSPIRGSSYEQYF. CDR3 sequence (DNA): TGTGCCAGCAGTCCTATCAGGGGGTCCTCCTACGAGCAGTACTTC.

The rearrangement joins TRBV12-5 to TRBJ2-7; D is undetermined. Germline lookup yields CDR1 LGHNT and CDR2 FRNRAP. Trimming took 0 bases from V and 2 from J, leaving 14 bases between them. CDR3 length: 16 amino acids. The DNA for the CDR3 is TGTGCTAGTGGTTTGGTAGTGACTGGAGAGACCTACGAGCAGTACTTC. It specifies CASGLVVTGETYEQYF.

This clone was counted a single time. CDR3 DNA: TGTGCCAGCAGCCTGGGGCTCCAGGGATACTATGGCTACACCTTC. Encoded protein: CASSLGLQGYYGYTF. V usage is TRBV5-5 and J usage is TRBJ1-2, with D perhaps matching TRBD1 (5 bases). The ends were cut back, 4 bases at V and 3 bases at J, with 16 bases in the middle. There are 15 residues in the CDR3. Germline CDR1 and CDR2: SGHKS and YYEKEE (reference sequence).

This sequence joins TRBV2 and TRBJ2-7, with 10 bases identical to TRBD2. V trimming: 5 bases; J trimming: 5 bases; junction bases outside the gene matches: 6. Germline V gives CDR1 SNHLY, CDR2 FYNNEI. The CDR3 runs to 14 residues. In DNA, the CDR3 is TGTGCCAGCAGTAAAAGCGGGGGGGCCAACGAGCAGTACTTC. Amino acids: CASSKSGGANEQYF.

The chain uses TRBV19 and TRBJ2-1; TRBD1 agrees at 8 bases. The CDR3 loop spans 16 amino acids. With V trimmed by 4 bases and J by 6 bases, 11 bases remained unmatched. Germline CDR1 reads LNHDA; CDR2 reads SQIVND (reference sequence). CDR3 coding DNA: TGTGCCAGTAGTAGCCCCAGGGGGCGATTGGGCAATGAGCAGTTCTTC. It yields the protein CASSSPRGRLGNEQFF. Looking up the rest from reference TRBV19 and TRBJ2-1 gives the full variable domain: DGGITQSPKYLFRKEGQNVTLSCEQNLNHDAMYWYRQDPGQGLRLIYYSQIVNDFQKGDIAEGYSVSREKKESFPLTVTSAQKNPTAFYLCASSSPRGRLGNEQFFGPGTRLTVL.

The chain is built from TRBV5-1 and TRBJ1-1; tentatively, D is TRBD1 (5 bases). From germline, CDR1 is SGHRS and CDR2 YFSETQ. Trimming shortened V by 4 bases and J by 5 bases, and 15 bases separated the two germline ends. CDR3 length equals 14 residues. The CDR3 is CASSVPGLGTEAFF. CDR3 coding DNA: TGCGCCAGCAGCGTACCGGGACTAGGGACTGAAGCTTTCTTT.

This chain joins TRBV7-9 and TRBJ2-7; 11 bases agree with TRBD2. This CDR3 is built from 17 residues. Germline assignment: CDR1 SEHNR and CDR2 FQNEAQ (reference sequence). Trimming at V came to 1 base and at J to 3 bases, leaving 8 bases not matched to a gene. DNA of the CDR3: TGTGCCAGCAGCTTAGAGTTGGGGCTAGCGGGAGGCTACGAGCAGTACTTC. This gives the protein CASSLELGLAGGYEQYF.

The chain employs TRBV5-1 and TRBJ2-5; D is undetermined. There are 12 residues in the CDR3. Trimming pared 7 bases from V and 3 bases from J, leaving 10 bases between. Germline lookup yields CDR1 SGHRS and CDR2 YFSETQ. CDR3 sequence reads: CASATNKETQYF. The CDR3 coding sequence is TGCGCCAGCGCTACCAATAAAGAGACCCAGTACTTC.